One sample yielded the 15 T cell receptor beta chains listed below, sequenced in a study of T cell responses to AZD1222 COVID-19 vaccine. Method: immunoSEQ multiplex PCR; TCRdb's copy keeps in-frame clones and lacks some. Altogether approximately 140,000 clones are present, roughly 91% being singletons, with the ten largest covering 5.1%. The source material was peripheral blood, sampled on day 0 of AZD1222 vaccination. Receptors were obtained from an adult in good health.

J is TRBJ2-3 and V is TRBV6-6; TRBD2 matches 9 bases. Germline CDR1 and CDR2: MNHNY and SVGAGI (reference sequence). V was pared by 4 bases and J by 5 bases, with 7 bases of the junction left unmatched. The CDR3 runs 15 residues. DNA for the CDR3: TGTGCCAGCAGTTTATTAGCGGGAGAGAGAGATACGCAGTATTTT. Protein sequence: CASSLLAGERDTQYF.

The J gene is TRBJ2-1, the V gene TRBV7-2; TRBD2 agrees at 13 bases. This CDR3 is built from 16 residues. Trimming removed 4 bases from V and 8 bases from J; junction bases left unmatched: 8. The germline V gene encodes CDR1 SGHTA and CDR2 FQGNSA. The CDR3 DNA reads TGTGCCAGCAGCTCGCGGACTAGCGGGAGTAGGGATGAGCAGTTCTTC. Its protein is CASSSRTSGSRDEQFF.

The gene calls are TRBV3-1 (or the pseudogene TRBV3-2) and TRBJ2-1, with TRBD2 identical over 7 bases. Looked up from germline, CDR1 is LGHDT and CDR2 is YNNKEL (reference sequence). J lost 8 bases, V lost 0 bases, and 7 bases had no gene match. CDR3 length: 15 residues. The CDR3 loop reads CASSQETGLKDEQFF. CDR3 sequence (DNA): TGTGCCAGCAGCCAAGAGACGGGACTAAAGGATGAGCAGTTCTTC.

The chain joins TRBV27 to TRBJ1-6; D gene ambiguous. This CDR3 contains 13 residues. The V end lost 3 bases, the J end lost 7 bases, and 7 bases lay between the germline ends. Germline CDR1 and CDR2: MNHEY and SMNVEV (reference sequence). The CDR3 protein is CASSFGSNSPLHF. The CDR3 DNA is TGTGCCAGCAGTTTTGGCAGCAATTCACCCCTCCACTTT.

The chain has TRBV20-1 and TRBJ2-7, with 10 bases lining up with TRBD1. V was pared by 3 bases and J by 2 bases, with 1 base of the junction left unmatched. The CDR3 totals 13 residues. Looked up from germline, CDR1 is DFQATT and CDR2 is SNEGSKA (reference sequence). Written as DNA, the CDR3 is TGCAGTGCTAGTGGACAGGGGGCCTACGAGCAGTACTTC. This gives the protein CSASGQGAYEQYF.

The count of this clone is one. In DNA, the CDR3 is TGTGCCAGCAGTTTGATCCCGGGACTGGAGCAGTACTTC. Translation: CASSLIPGLEQYF. V and J are TRBV6-2 or TRBV6-3 and TRBJ2-7, with a tentative D call TRBD2 (6 bases). V shed 4 bases and J shed 7 bases, with 14 bases lying between them. The CDR3 sequence is 13 residues long. From germline, CDR1 is MNHEY and CDR2 SVGEGT.

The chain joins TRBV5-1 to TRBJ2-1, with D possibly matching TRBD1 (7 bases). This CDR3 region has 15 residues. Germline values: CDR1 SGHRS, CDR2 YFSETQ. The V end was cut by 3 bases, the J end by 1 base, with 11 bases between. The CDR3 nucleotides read TGCGCCAGCAGCTGGAGGGACAGTTCCTACAATGAGCAGTTCTTC. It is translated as CASSWRDSSYNEQFF.

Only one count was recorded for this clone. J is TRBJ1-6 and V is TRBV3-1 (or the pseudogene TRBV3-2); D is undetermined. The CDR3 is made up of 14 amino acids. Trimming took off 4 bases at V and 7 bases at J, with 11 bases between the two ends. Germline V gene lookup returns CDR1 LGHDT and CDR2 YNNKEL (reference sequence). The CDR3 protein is CASSLAGYNSPLHF. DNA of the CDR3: TGTGCCAGCAGCCTCGCGGGGTACAATTCACCCCTCCACTTT.

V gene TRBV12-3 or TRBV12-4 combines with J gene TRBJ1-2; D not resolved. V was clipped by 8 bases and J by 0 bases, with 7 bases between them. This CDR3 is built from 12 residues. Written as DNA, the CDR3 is TGTGCCAGCCTGGGAGCTAACTATGGCTACACCTTC. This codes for CASLGANYGYTF.

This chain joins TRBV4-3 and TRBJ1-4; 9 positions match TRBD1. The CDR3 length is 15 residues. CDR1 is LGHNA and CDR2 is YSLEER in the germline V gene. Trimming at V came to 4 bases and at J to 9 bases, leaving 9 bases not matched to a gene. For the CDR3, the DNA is TGCGCCAGCAGCCCTTCTCGACAGGGGGGAAAAAAACTGTTTTTT. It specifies CASSPSRQGGKKLFF.

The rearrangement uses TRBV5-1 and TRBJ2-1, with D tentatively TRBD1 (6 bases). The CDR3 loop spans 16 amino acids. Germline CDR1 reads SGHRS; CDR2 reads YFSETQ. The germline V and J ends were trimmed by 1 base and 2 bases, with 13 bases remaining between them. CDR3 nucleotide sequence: TGCGCCAGCAGCTTGCTGGGGGACATTACCTACAATGAGCAGTTCTTC. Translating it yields CASSLLGDITYNEQFF.

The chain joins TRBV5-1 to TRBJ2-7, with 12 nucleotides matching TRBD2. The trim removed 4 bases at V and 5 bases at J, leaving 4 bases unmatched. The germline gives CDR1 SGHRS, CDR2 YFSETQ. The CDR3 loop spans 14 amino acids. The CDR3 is CASSAGLAGNEQYF. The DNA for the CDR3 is TGCGCCAGCAGCGCCGGACTAGCGGGAAACGAGCAGTACTTC. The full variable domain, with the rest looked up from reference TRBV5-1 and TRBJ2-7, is KAGVTQTPRYLIKTRGQQVTLSCSPISGHRSVSWYQQTPGQGLQFLFEYFSETQRNKGNFPGRFSGRQFSNSRSEMNVSTLELGDSALYLCASSAGLAGNEQYFGPGTRLTVT.

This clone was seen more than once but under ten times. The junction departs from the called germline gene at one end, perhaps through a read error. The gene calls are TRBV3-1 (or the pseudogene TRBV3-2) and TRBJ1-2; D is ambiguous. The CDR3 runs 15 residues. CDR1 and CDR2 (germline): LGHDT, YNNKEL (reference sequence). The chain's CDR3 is CASSQDTHRSTTAIF. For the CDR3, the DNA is TGTGCCAGCAGCCAAGATACCCACCGGTCTACAACGGCTATCTTC.

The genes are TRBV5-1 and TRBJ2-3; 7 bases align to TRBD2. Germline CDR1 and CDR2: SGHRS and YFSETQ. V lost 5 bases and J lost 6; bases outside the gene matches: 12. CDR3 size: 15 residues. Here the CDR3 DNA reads TGCGCCAGCAGTAGGGCTAGCGGATCCGGGGATACGCAGTATTTT. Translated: CASSRASGSGDTQYF. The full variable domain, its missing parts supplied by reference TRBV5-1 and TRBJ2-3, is KAGVTQTPRYLIKTRGQQVTLSCSPISGHRSVSWYQQTPGQGLQFLFEYFSETQRNKGNFPGRFSGRQFSNSRSEMNVSTLELGDSALYLCASSRASGSGDTQYFGPGTRLTVL.

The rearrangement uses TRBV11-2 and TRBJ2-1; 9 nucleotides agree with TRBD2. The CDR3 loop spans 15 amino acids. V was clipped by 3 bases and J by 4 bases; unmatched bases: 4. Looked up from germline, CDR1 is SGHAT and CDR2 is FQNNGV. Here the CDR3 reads CASSFSGRGYNEQFF. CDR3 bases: TGTGCCAGCAGCTTTAGCGGGAGAGGGTACAATGAGCAGTTCTTC.